This T cell receptor beta chain originates from a study of blood T cells in healthy people across ages. Primers used in a second PCR of roughly 6 to 11 cycles were a sample-barcoded 5' primer and a J-beta primer mix. A single record per CDR3 protein comes from TCRdb applying MiXCR to the 5' RACE reads. The sample carries approximately 770,000 distinct CDR3 sequences, roughly 60% recorded once. CDR1 is SGHRS and CDR2 is YFSETQ in the germline V gene. Trimming took 5 bases from V and 8 from J; bases not matched to a gene: 11. This CDR3 spans 14 amino acids. This TCR was recovered from a man aged 30-40 years in good health. Input material: blood. The V and J genes are TRBV5-1 and TRBJ1-2; 8 bases line up with TRBD1. CDR3 sequence reads: CASRPTTGGSGYTF. The CDR3 DNA sequence: TGCGCCAGCAGGCCTACCACAGGGGGGAGCGGCTACACCTTC.